These T cell receptor beta chains were read from a single sample in a study of blood T cell repertoires in COVID-19. Method: immunoSEQ multiplex PCR; TCRdb's copy keeps in-frame clones and lacks some. In the table there are around 320,000 clones, more than 85% of which are singletons. Sequenced sample: PBMCs or T cells enriched from blood (not recorded which). These receptor sequences come from a woman aged 25 to 39 who had been exposed to COVID-19. The CDR3 runs from the conserved cysteine through the conserved F or W. A D gene is named only where the DNA matches it firmly. Clone sizes are given selectively: once, few, many, or a class where the clone is expanded.

D gene: -
J gene: TRBJ2-5
V gene: TRBV7-9
clone size: -
CDR3 protein: CASSYKGKRGETQYF
CDR3 DNA: TGTGCCAGCAGCTACAAAGGGAAACGAGGGGAGACCCAGTACTTC

D gene: TRBD1
J gene: TRBJ1-5
V gene: TRBV19
clone size: -
CDR3 protein: CASSFWTGGGNQPQHF
CDR3 DNA: TGTGCCAGTAGTTTCTGGACAGGGGGCGGTAATCAGCCCCAGCATTTT

D gene: -
J gene: TRBJ1-2
V gene: TRBV13
clone size: -
CDR3 protein: CASSFPNYGYTF
CDR3 DNA: TGTGCCAGCAGCTTCCCGAACTATGGCTACACCTTC

D gene: -
J gene: TRBJ1-5
V gene: TRBV15
clone size: -
CDR3 protein: CATSYERGPQHF
CDR3 DNA: TGTGCCACCAGCTACGAAAGGGGGCCCCAGCATTTT

D gene: -
J gene: TRBJ1-1
V gene: TRBV7-2
clone size: -
CDR3 protein: CASSLAWATNTEAFF
CDR3 DNA: TGTGCCAGCAGCTTAGCGTGGGCAACTAACACTGAAGCTTTCTTT

D gene: TRBD1
J gene: TRBJ1-3
V gene: TRBV18
clone size: -
CDR3 protein: CASSRRQGSGNTIYF
CDR3 DNA: TGTGCCAGCTCACGAAGACAGGGGAGTGGAAACACCATATATTTT

D gene: TRBD1
J gene: TRBJ1-2
V gene: TRBV6-5
clone size: -
CDR3 protein: CASSRDGTANYGYTF
CDR3 DNA: TGTGCCAGCAGTCGGGACGGGACAGCTAACTATGGCTACACCTTC

D gene: TRBD1
J gene: TRBJ1-2
V gene: TRBV4-3
clone size: -
CDR3 protein: CASSQGGGQGANYGYTF
CDR3 DNA: TGCGCCAGCAGCCAAGGAGGGGGGCAGGGGGCTAACTATGGCTACACCTTC

D gene: -
J gene: TRBJ2-1
V gene: TRBV29-1
clone size: -
CDR3 protein: CSVSETAVVQFF
CDR3 DNA: TGCAGCGTCTCTGAGACAGCAGTGGTGCAGTTCTTC

D gene: TRBD2
J gene: TRBJ2-1
V gene: TRBV18
clone size: -
CDR3 protein: CASSPRRTSGGAHEQFF
CDR3 DNA: TGTGCCAGCTCACCCCGGCGGACTAGCGGGGGGGCGCATGAGCAGTTCTTC

D gene: TRBD2
J gene: TRBJ2-7
V gene: TRBV2
clone size: -
CDR3 protein: CASNQALAGVIYEQYF
CDR3 DNA: TGTGCCAGCAACCAAGCACTAGCGGGGGTCATCTACGAGCAGTACTTC

D gene: -
J gene: TRBJ2-2
V gene: TRBV27
clone size: -
CDR3 protein: CASSFRLSLARIGELFF
CDR3 DNA: TGTGCCAGCAGTTTTAGACTCTCCTTAGCGAGGATCGGGGAGCTGTTTTTT

D gene: -
J gene: TRBJ2-3
V gene: TRBV7-8
clone size: -
CDR3 protein: CASRFGARTDTQYF
CDR3 DNA: TGTGCCAGCAGATTCGGAGCCCGCACAGATACGCAGTATTTT

D gene: -
J gene: TRBJ1-2
V gene: TRBV5-1
clone size: -
CDR3 protein: CASSLRTNHGYTF
CDR3 DNA: TGCGCCAGCAGCCTACGGACAAACCATGGCTACACCTTC

D gene: -
J gene: TRBJ1-1
V gene: TRBV2
clone size: -
CDR3 protein: CASIRDTLNTEAFF
CDR3 DNA: TGTGCCAGCATACGGGACACTTTGAACACTGAAGCTTTCTTT

D gene: TRBD2
J gene: TRBJ2-3
V gene: TRBV7-9
clone size: -
CDR3 protein: CASSHSGGPSDTQYF
CDR3 DNA: TGTGCCAGCAGCCACTCGGGGGGGCCCTCAGATACGCAGTATTTT

D gene: TRBD1
J gene: TRBJ1-6
V gene: TRBV5-1
clone size: once
CDR3 protein: CASSLGSGQYNSPLHF
CDR3 DNA: TGCGCCAGCAGCTTAGGGTCGGGACAGTATAATTCACCCCTCCACTTT

D gene: TRBD1
J gene: TRBJ1-2
V gene: TRBV6-5
clone size: -
CDR3 protein: CATGQDGTLPYGYTF
CDR3 DNA: TGTGCCACCGGACAGGACGGGACTTTACCCTATGGCTACACCTTC

D gene: -
J gene: TRBJ2-5
V gene: TRBV7-9
clone size: -
CDR3 protein: CASSLAYRRQETQYF
CDR3 DNA: TGTGCCAGCAGCTTAGCGTATCGGCGGCAAGAGACCCAGTACTTC

D gene: -
J gene: TRBJ2-5
V gene: TRBV18
clone size: -
CDR3 protein: CASSPSTGRETQYF
CDR3 DNA: TGTGCCAGCTCACCGTCCACAGGGAGAGAGACCCAGTACTTC

D gene: -
J gene: TRBJ1-1
V gene: TRBV19
clone size: -
CDR3 protein: CASSITFTNTEAFF
CDR3 DNA: TGTGCCAGTAGTATAACCTTCACAAACACTGAAGCTTTCTTT

D gene: -
J gene: TRBJ2-1
V gene: TRBV5-8
clone size: -
CDR3 protein: CASSLPLIEFF
CDR3 DNA: TGTGCCAGCAGCTTACCCCTAATAGAGTTCTTC

D gene: TRBD1
J gene: TRBJ2-2
V gene: TRBV11-2
clone size: -
CDR3 protein: CASSPNRGGITGELFF
CDR3 DNA: TGTGCCAGCAGCCCCAACAGGGGTGGGATCACCGGGGAGCTGTTTTTT

D gene: TRBD2
J gene: TRBJ2-3
V gene: TRBV18
clone size: -
CDR3 protein: CASSLTSGGAGTDTQYF
CDR3 DNA: TGTGCCAGCTCACTGACTAGCGGGGGGGCTGGCACAGATACGCAGTATTTT

D gene: -
J gene: TRBJ2-1
V gene: TRBV4-3
clone size: -
CDR3 protein: CASSPSTGSSYNEQFF
CDR3 DNA: TGCGCCAGCAGCCCTAGCACGGGGAGCTCCTACAATGAGCAGTTCTTC

D gene: -
J gene: TRBJ2-7
V gene: TRBV2
clone size: -
CDR3 protein: CASSDQGGTYEQYF
CDR3 DNA: TGTGCCAGCAGTGATCAGGGGGGTACCTACGAGCAGTACTTC

D gene: TRBD1
J gene: TRBJ2-2
V gene: TRBV3-1/TRBV3-2
clone size: -
CDR3 protein: CASSQRDRGAGELFF
CDR3 DNA: TGTGCCAGCAGCCAAAGGGACAGGGGGGCCGGGGAGCTGTTTTTT

D gene: TRBD1
J gene: TRBJ1-4
V gene: TRBV4-2
clone size: -
CDR3 protein: CASSPGTDNEKLFF
CDR3 DNA: TGTGCCAGCAGCCCAGGGACAGATAATGAAAAACTGTTTTTT

D gene: TRBD1
J gene: TRBJ1-5
V gene: TRBV19
clone size: -
CDR3 protein: CASSKGTGAVLGQPQHF
CDR3 DNA: TGTGCCAGTAGTAAGGGGACAGGGGCGGTTCTAGGGCAGCCCCAGCATTTT

D gene: -
J gene: TRBJ2-5
V gene: TRBV27
clone size: -
CDR3 protein: CASSSTIRQEETQYF
CDR3 DNA: TGTGCCAGCAGTTCCACAATCCGACAGGAAGAGACCCAGTACTTC

D gene: -
J gene: TRBJ2-1
V gene: TRBV4-1
clone size: -
CDR3 protein: CASSQDSAYNEQFF
CDR3 DNA: TGCGCCAGCAGCCAAGATTCAGCCTACAATGAGCAGTTCTTC

D gene: -
J gene: TRBJ1-2
V gene: TRBV6-5
clone size: -
CDR3 protein: CASSYSRSYGYTF
CDR3 DNA: TGTGCCAGCAGTTACTCGCGGAGCTATGGCTACACCTTC

D gene: -
J gene: TRBJ1-6
V gene: TRBV7-9
clone size: -
CDR3 protein: CASSLIAGNNSPLHF
CDR3 DNA: TGTGCCAGCAGCTTGATTGCAGGGAATAATTCACCCCTCCACTTT

D gene: -
J gene: TRBJ1-3
V gene: TRBV7-9
clone size: -
CDR3 protein: CASSLTGIYSGNTIYF
CDR3 DNA: TGTGCCAGCAGCTTGACAGGTATCTACTCTGGAAACACCATATATTTT

D gene: -
J gene: TRBJ2-2
V gene: TRBV5-1
clone size: -
CDR3 protein: CASSLDREGGELFF
CDR3 DNA: TGCGCCAGCAGCTTGGACAGGGAGGGCGGGGAGCTGTTTTTT

D gene: -
J gene: TRBJ1-1
V gene: TRBV4-2
clone size: -
CDR3 protein: CASSQAGDGTEAFF
CDR3 DNA: TGTGCCAGCAGCCAAGCGGGGGATGGCACTGAAGCTTTCTTT

D gene: -
J gene: TRBJ1-1
V gene: TRBV5-1
clone size: -
CDR3 protein: CASRRGANTEAFF
CDR3 DNA: TGCGCCAGCAGAAGGGGCGCGAACACTGAAGCTTTCTTT

D gene: -
J gene: TRBJ1-4
V gene: TRBV11-2
clone size: -
CDR3 protein: CASSPIWAPTGEKLFF
CDR3 DNA: TGTGCCAGCAGCCCTATTTGGGCACCGACGGGAGAAAAACTGTTTTTT

D gene: -
J gene: TRBJ1-1
V gene: TRBV5-1
clone size: few
CDR3 protein: CASRRGGTEAFF
CDR3 DNA: TGCGCCAGCAGAAGGGGGGGCACTGAAGCTTTCTTT

D gene: -
J gene: TRBJ2-3
V gene: TRBV7-6
clone size: -
CDR3 protein: CASSPRRGTSTDTQYF
CDR3 DNA: TGTGCCAGCAGCCCACGTAGAGGGACTAGCACAGATACGCAGTATTTT

D gene: -
J gene: TRBJ2-2
V gene: TRBV9
clone size: -
CDR3 protein: CASSASNTGELFF
CDR3 DNA: TGTGCCAGCAGCGCCTCGAACACCGGGGAGCTGTTTTTT

D gene: -
J gene: TRBJ1-1
V gene: TRBV11-2
clone size: -
CDR3 protein: CASSWAEGTEAFF
CDR3 DNA: TGTGCCAGCAGCTGGGCGGAGGGCACTGAAGCTTTCTTT

D gene: TRBD1
J gene: TRBJ2-1
V gene: TRBV7-9
clone size: -
CDR3 protein: CASSLAGTGLFTYNEQFF
CDR3 DNA: TGTGCCAGCAGCTTAGCTGGGACAGGGCTTTTCACCTACAATGAGCAGTTCTTC

D gene: -
J gene: TRBJ1-2
V gene: TRBV5-1
clone size: -
CDR3 protein: CASSFSGQSSGYTF
CDR3 DNA: TGCGCCAGCAGCTTTTCGGGACAATCGAGCGGCTACACCTTC

D gene: -
J gene: TRBJ2-5
V gene: TRBV4-1
clone size: -
CDR3 protein: CASSQERYSQETQYF
CDR3 DNA: TGCGCCAGCAGCCAAGAAAGATACAGCCAAGAGACCCAGTACTTC

D gene: -
J gene: TRBJ2-7
V gene: TRBV3-1/TRBV3-2
clone size: -
CDR3 protein: CASSQQGYEQYF
CDR3 DNA: TGTGCCAGCAGCCAACAGGGTTACGAGCAGTACTTC

D gene: TRBD2
J gene: TRBJ2-5
V gene: TRBV7-9
clone size: -
CDR3 protein: CASSLAGGIETQYF
CDR3 DNA: TGTGCCAGCAGCTTGGCGGGGGGCATCGAGACCCAGTACTTC